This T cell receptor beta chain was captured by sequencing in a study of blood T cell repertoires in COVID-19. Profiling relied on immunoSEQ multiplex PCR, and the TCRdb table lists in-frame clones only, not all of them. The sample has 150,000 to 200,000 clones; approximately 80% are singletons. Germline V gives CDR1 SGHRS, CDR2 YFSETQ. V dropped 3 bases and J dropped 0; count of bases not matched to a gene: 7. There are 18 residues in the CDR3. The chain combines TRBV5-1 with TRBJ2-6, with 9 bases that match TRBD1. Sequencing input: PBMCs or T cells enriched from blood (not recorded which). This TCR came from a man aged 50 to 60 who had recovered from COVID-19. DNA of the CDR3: TGCGCCAGCAGCTGGACCGGGACAGGGAACTCTGGGGCCAACGTCCTGACTTTC. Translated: CASSWTGTGNSGANVLTF.